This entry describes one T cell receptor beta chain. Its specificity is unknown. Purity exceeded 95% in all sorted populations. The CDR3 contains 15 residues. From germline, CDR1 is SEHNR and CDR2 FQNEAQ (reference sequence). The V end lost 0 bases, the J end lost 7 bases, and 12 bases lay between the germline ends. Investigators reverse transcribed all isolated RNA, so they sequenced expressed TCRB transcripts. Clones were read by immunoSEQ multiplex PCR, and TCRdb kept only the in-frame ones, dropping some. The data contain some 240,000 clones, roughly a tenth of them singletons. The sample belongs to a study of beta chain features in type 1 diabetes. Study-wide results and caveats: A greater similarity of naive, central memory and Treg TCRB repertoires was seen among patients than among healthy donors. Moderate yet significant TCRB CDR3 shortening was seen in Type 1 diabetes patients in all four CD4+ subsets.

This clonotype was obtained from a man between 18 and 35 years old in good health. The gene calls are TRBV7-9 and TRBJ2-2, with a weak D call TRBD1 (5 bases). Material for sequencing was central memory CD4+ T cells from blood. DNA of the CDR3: TGTGCCAGCAGCTTAGCGCGGCAGGGCCACGGGGAGCTGTTTTTT. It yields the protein CASSLARQGHGELFF.